This T cell receptor (beta chain) came from a study of regulatory T cells in long-lasting Graves disease (dated by TCRdb to the early 2020s). A note on the overall study: To count as having persistent Graves' disease, a patient had to have received antithyroid drug treatment for over 5 years with TSH receptor autoantibodies remaining persistently positive. The study took place in China and was registered as a clinical trial. Persistent Graves' disease patients in the clinical cohort had taken antithyroid drugs for about 10.3 years on average. Persistent Graves' disease patients were compared with newly diagnosed Graves' disease patients by peripheral blood TCR sequencing and RNA sequencing. A total of approximately 35 samples underwent TCR sequencing: about 13 from persistent and some 20 from newly diagnosed Graves' disease patients.

Points on this clonotype: Its specific antigen is unknown. It has no much larger one-base neighbor in the sample; base qualities were not kept.

Via the germline V gene, CDR1 is ENHRY and CDR2 SYGVKD. From cysteine to phenylalanine, the CDR3 is 16 amino acids long. Only the CDR3 part of the read is kept: 48 bases, read in frame from the first base. V is cut by 3 bases and J by 0 bases, and the space between the germline ends is 14 bases. The time point label for this specimen denotes: persistent/refractory GD, antithyroid drugs over 5 years with positive TRAb. For both TCR sequencing and RNA sequencing, RNA was extracted from PBMCs using TRIzol. The diagnosis of Graves' disease was made according to American Thyroid Association guidelines. Recruitment of patients was carried out at an endocrinology department in Xi'an, China. Each patient gave approximately 8.8 milliliters of peripheral blood, collected in an EDTA anticoagulant tube. PBMCs were isolated by Ficoll Paque Plus density gradient separation without further T cell sorting. An Agilent 2100 Bioanalyzer and agarose gel were used to check RNA quality, and a NanoDrop 2000 was used to measure RNA concentration.

Libraries were built with multiplex PCR. Instrument on record: Illumina HiSeq 4000. iRepertoire HTBI primers and Arm-PCR amplification of CDR3 regions were used to construct TCR beta libraries. Before sequencing, the PCR products went through gel purification. On the study's bioinformatics: Across samples, about 64 TRBV and 14 TRBJ segments were identified and used for gene usage analysis of CDR3 amino acid clonotypes. COPE and FqMerger were used to merge the filtered high-quality paired reads into contigs. BLAST was used to align contigs to IMGT TRBV, TRBD and TRBJ reference genes, and CDR3 was defined according to IMGT. Any clonotype with a frequency above 0.1% was counted as a highly expanded clone. Shannon entropy was used to measure repertoire diversity, and the Gini coefficient was used to measure V-J evenness. A clonotype found in more than one individual was treated as public. In-frame beta chains were kept once TCRdb had trimmed the public reads at Q25 with fastp and called clones with MiXCR. Every CDR3 protein is listed once, alongside the most common genes and DNA of its rows. The V and J calls here are based on TCRdb, not the publication. The sample includes 700,000 or so distinct CDR3 sequences, with 30% observed a single time. 35% to 55% of the sample comes from the top ten.

Overall results and qualifications from the work: Patients with persistent disease shared more public clonotypes (fewer than 3,000) than newly diagnosed patients did (approximately 970). The authors noted that the small sample size was a limitation that may lower accuracy. Sequencing and analysis were limited to the TCR beta chain. Only peripheral blood was studied, because thyroid tissue, the primary lesion, was inaccessible. Compared with newly diagnosed patients, persistent Graves' disease patients had lower TCR Shannon entropy and fewer highly expanded clones, which suggests clonal expansion. TRBV28, TRBJ1-2 and TRBJ2-5 were preferentially used in persistent disease, while TRBV20-1 and TRBJ2-1 were favored in newly diagnosed disease.

This chain is built from TRBV10-3 and TRBJ1-2; the D segment could be TRBD1, given 6 matching bases. The specimen was peripheral blood mononuclear cells (PBMCs), collected when the disease was refractory, from a patient treated with antithyroid drugs. The receptor comes from a female donor with Graves disease. The DNA is as follows: TGTGCCATCAGTGACCCCCCGGGGGGCCCTAACTATGGCTACACCTTC. This encodes CAISDPPGGPNYGYTF.